The T cell receptor beta chain described here comes from a study of CD8 T cells in Susac syndrome. Study context: The Susac syndrome patients that were sequenced included about 6 with active disease and under ten in remission.

As regards this clonotype: The target antigen is unknown.

It was with random hexamers that roughly 0.5 to 1 ug RNA was reverse transcribed. TCRdb re-derived calls from the immunoSEQ multiplex PCR reads in MiXCR, one entry per CDR3 protein. Of about 210,000 distinct CDR3 sequences in the sample, about 94% are singletons; the top ten hold around 0.16%. Findings and caveats of the study: In Susac syndrome, the CD4+ T cell repertoires did not show clonal expansion.

Germline-derived CDR1 and CDR2 are SGHTA and FQGNSA. The V end was cut by 8 bases, the J end by 8 bases, with 7 bases between. This CDR3 comprises 10 residues. This receptor was identified in a human donor with Susac syndrome. The sequenced sample consisted of CD4+ T cells from PBMCs. This chain joins TRBV7-2 and TRBJ2-1; D unclear. DNA for the CDR3: TGTGCCAGCGGGTCTCATGAGCAGTTCTTC. This sequence encodes CASGSHEQFF.